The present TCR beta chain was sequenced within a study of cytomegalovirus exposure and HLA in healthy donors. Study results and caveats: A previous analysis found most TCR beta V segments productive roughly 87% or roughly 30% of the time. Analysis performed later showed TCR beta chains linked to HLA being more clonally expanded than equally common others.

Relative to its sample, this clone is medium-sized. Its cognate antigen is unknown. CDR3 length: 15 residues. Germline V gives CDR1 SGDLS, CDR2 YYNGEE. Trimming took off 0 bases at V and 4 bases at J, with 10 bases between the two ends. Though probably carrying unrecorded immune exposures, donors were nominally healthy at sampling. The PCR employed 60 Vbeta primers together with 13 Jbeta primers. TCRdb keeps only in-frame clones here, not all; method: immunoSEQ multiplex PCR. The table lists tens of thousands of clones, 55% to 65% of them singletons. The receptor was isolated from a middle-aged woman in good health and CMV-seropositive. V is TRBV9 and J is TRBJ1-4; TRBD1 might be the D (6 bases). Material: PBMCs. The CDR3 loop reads CASSVALGGNEKLFF. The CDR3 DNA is TGTGCCAGCAGCGTAGCTTTAGGGGGTAATGAAAAACTGTTTTTT.